The sequence of this T cell receptor (beta chain) was determined in a study of blood T cell repertoires in COVID-19. Methods used by the authors: How many nucleated cells were present was estimated from reference gene primer amplification. Some clones are missing from TCRdb's copy, which holds only in-frame ones; the method was immunoSEQ multiplex PCR. V, J and clone size were drawn from that table, and D and trimming were deduced from the DNA. This sample yields almost 400,000 clones, of which approximately 90% are seen a single time; 0.95% to 1% belongs to the top ten. The ends lost 4 bases at V and 5 bases at J; junction bases unmatched: 8. The CDR3 has 16 amino acids. Germline-derived CDR1 and CDR2 are SGHKS and YYEKEE (reference sequence).

The source is a woman between 25 and 40 years old with acute COVID-19. The sample consisted of PBMCs or T cells enriched from blood (not recorded which). The chain joins TRBV5-5 to TRBJ2-2, with 10 bases matching TRBD1. The CDR3 region has the DNA TGTGCCAGCAGCCCGGGGACAGGGGCGCGGACCGGGGAGCTGTTTTTT. This translates into CASSPGTGARTGELFF.